Presented here are 31 T cell receptor beta chains from one specimen sequenced in a study of CD8+ T cells in alopecia areata (dated by TCRdb to between 2017 and 2018). Libraries were constructed by the immunoSEQ multiplex PCR assay. For TCR sequencing, RNA was extracted from every sample and reverse transcribed into cDNA to serve as template. This is the immuneACCESS table as TCRdb keeps it, with only in-frame sequences that have V and J called. A part of the clones is gone; compared with another copy, unresolved V genes explain less than half, and the rest is unexplained. In all, the sample holds around 69,000 clones, and 50% to 75% of those were seen once. More than 15% of the sample is in the top ten clones. This specimen's time point label, interpreted: baseline before oral tofacitinib. Sequenced here: CD8+ T cells sorted from blood, sampled at week 0. These receptors were obtained from a human donor with alopecia areata.

This clone was observed a single time. The chain uses TRBV27 and TRBJ2-3; D remains ambiguous. The V gene lost 2 bases and the J gene lost 0 bases, with 12 bases spanning the gap. The CDR3 contains 16 residues. Germline V gene lookup returns CDR1 MNHEY and CDR2 SMNVEV (reference sequence). The CDR3 coding sequence is TGTGCCAGCAGTTTAATCGGCGTACAGAGCACAGATACGCAGTATTTT. It is translated as CASSLIGVQSTDTQYF.

This clone was found a few times. The junction differs from germline at one of its ends, possibly a read error. The rearrangement links TRBV5-5 to TRBJ2-7; TRBD1 aligns across 9 bases. The CDR3 totals 15 residues. Germline values: CDR1 SGHKS, CDR2 YYEKEE (reference sequence). In DNA form, the CDR3 reads TGCGCCAGCAGCCCTGTGACAGGGGGCTCCTACGAGCAGTACTTC. It encodes CASSPVTGGSYEQYF.

The CDR3 region has the DNA TGCGCCAGCAGCCAAGATCGGATTGGACAGGCGGGGGGCTACACCTTC. This gives the protein CASSQDRIGQAGGYTF. V gene TRBV4-3 combines with J gene TRBJ1-2, with TRBD1 matching 7 bases. The CDR3 has 16 amino acids. J was trimmed by 8 bases and V by 0 bases; bases with no gene match: 12. The germline V gene has CDR1 LGHNA and CDR2 YSLEER.

This chain uses TRBV15 with TRBJ1-2; 10 bases are a match to TRBD1. V shed 3 bases, J shed 0 bases, and the junction held 7 bases outside the gene matches. From germline, CDR1 is LNHNV and CDR2 YYDKDF (reference sequence). This CDR3 region has 17 residues. The CDR3 DNA reads as TGTGCCACCAGCAGCCGGGACAGGGGCGAAGCTAACTATGGCTACACCTTC. This gives the protein CATSSRDRGEANYGYTF.

The chain uses TRBV9 and TRBJ2-7; 9 positions agree with TRBD1. V was pared by 1 base and J by 1 base, with 6 bases of the junction left unmatched. The CDR3 contains 16 residues. Germline V gives CDR1 SGDLS, CDR2 YYNGEE. The CDR3 here is CASSVCRDRVSYEQYF. The CDR3 DNA is TGTGCCAGCAGCGTATGCCGGGACAGGGTATCCTACGAGCAGTACTTC. Full variable domain (remainder filled in from reference TRBV9 and TRBJ2-7): DSGVTQTPKHLITATGQRVTLRCSPRSGDLSVYWYQQSLDQGLQFLIQYYNGEERAKGNILERFSAQQFPDLHSELNLSSLELGDSALYFCASSVCRDRVSYEQYFGPGTRLTVT.

The V gene is TRBV9, the J gene TRBJ2-2, with D possibly TRBD1 on 6 matching bases. The ends were cut back, 5 bases at V and 6 bases at J, with 11 bases in the middle. Germline V gene lookup returns CDR1 SGDLS and CDR2 YYNGEE. The CDR3 totals 13 residues. CDR3 nucleotides: TGTGCCAGCAGTGCAACAGGGCCCGGGGAGCTGTTTTTT. This translates into CASSATGPGELFF. Looking up the rest from reference TRBV9 and TRBJ2-2 gives the full variable domain: DSGVTQTPKHLITATGQRVTLRCSPRSGDLSVYWYQQSLDQGLQFLIQYYNGEERAKGNILERFSAQQFPDLHSELNLSSLELGDSALYFCASSATGPGELFFGEGSRLTVL.

The chain is built from TRBV30 and TRBJ2-1; 10 bases fit TRBD2. From germline, CDR1 is GTSNPN and CDR2 SVGIG (reference sequence). The CDR3 is 17 residues long. The junction had 15 bases not matched to a gene; V was cut back by 3 bases and J by 7 bases. CDR3 DNA: TGTGCCTGGAGGGGAAGACTAGCGGGTACGTCTACGAATGAGCAGTTCTTC. This gives the protein CAWRGRLAGTSTNEQFF.

The rearrangement joins TRBV27 to TRBJ2-3, with 7 nucleotides matching TRBD2. This CDR3 contains 14 residues. The V gene end was trimmed by 3 bases and the J gene end by 3 bases; junction bases not matched to a gene: 3. The germline V gene has CDR1 MNHEY and CDR2 SMNVEV (reference sequence). The CDR3, as DNA: TGTGCCAGCAGTTTTACTAGCGCAACAGATACGCAGTATTTT. It codes for CASSFTSATDTQYF.

The genes are TRBV5-5 and TRBJ2-2, with 10 positions matching TRBD1. Germline V gene lookup returns CDR1 SGHKS and CDR2 YYEKEE (reference sequence). This CDR3 has 17 residues. J lost 2 bases, V lost 2 bases, and 6 bases had no gene match. This CDR3 reads CASSLDRGLRNTGELFF. The DNA of the CDR3 is TGTGCCAGCAGCTTAGACAGGGGGCTTCGAAACACCGGGGAGCTGTTTTTT.

J is TRBJ1-5 and V is TRBV5-1, with D uncertain. CDR1 is SGHRS and CDR2 is YFSETQ in the germline V gene. The germline V and J ends were trimmed by 1 base and 6 bases, with 5 bases remaining between them. CDR3 length: 12 residues. This CDR3 is CASSLNGQPQHF. The DNA for the CDR3 is TGCGCCAGCAGCTTGAACGGTCAGCCCCAGCATTTT.

The chain has TRBV14 and TRBJ2-7, with D hard to call. With 4 bases removed from V and 4 bases from J, the gap between germline ends came to 17 bases. The CDR3 spans 15 residues. Germline V gene sequence: CDR1 SGHDN, CDR2 FVKESK. CDR3 sequence (DNA): TGTGCCAGCAGCCCCGGAACCTCGTTGGAGTACGAGCAGTACTTC. It translates to CASSPGTSLEYEQYF.

The V call is TRBV27, the J call TRBJ2-7; 8 bases match TRBD2. With V trimmed by 2 bases and J by 2 bases, 2 bases remained unmatched. Germline CDR1 and CDR2: MNHEY and SMNVEV (reference sequence). The CDR3 is 14 amino acids. CDR3 nucleotide sequence: TGTGCCAGCAGTTTAGCGGGAGGACCCTACGAGCAGTACTTC. Encoded protein: CASSLAGGPYEQYF.

A single count supports this clone. The chain combines TRBV15 with TRBJ2-2, with 8 bases identical to TRBD2. CDR1 LNHNV and CDR2 YYDKDF come from the germline V gene (reference sequence). The CDR3 runs 17 residues. V dropped 2 bases and J dropped 2; count of bases not matched to a gene: 7. The CDR3 coding sequence is TGTGCCACCAGCAGACCGGCGTTAGCGGGAAACACCGGGGAGCTGTTTTTT. It is translated as CATSRPALAGNTGELFF.

V is TRBV7-9 and J is TRBJ2-1; 10 positions agree with TRBD2. Germline V CDR1 and CDR2: SEHNR, FQNEAQ (reference sequence). With 3 bases clipped from V and 3 bases from J, the junction kept 5 bases outside the gene matches. The CDR3 contains 16 residues. CDR3 DNA: TGTGCCAGCAGCTTTAGTAGCGGGGGGATCTACAATGAGCAGTTCTTC. Translating it yields CASSFSSGGIYNEQFF. Full variable domain (missing parts from reference TRBV7-9 and TRBJ2-1): DTGVSQNPRHKITKRGQNVTFRCDPISEHNRLYWYRQTLGQGPEFLTYFQNEAQLEKSRLLSDRFSAERPKGSFSTLEIQRTEQGDSAMYLCASSFSSGGIYNEQFFGPGTRLTVL.

Points on this clone: Relative to the germline gene, one junction end is altered; a read error may explain this. The V and J genes are TRBV14 and TRBJ2-3; TRBD1 is a possible D gene (5 bases). Germline V gives CDR1 SGHDN, CDR2 FVKESK. The CDR3 contains 14 residues. The CDR3 loop is CAGSDSLSTDTQYF. In nucleotides, the CDR3 is TGTGCCGGCAGCGACAGCCTAAGCACAGATACGCAGTATTTT.

The rearrangement joins TRBV13 to TRBJ2-2; D is ambiguous. V lost 5 bases and J 1 base, leaving 2 bases between the germline ends. Germline lookup yields CDR1 PRHDT and CDR2 FYEKMQ (reference sequence). There are 12 residues in the CDR3. The CDR3 nucleotides are TGTGCCAGCAGCCAGAACACCGGGGAGCTGTTTTTT. Residues: CASSQNTGELFF.

The gene calls are TRBV27 and TRBJ1-1; weak D call: TRBD1 (5 bases). Germline V CDR1 and CDR2: MNHEY, SMNVEV (reference sequence). The CDR3 totals 14 residues. Trimming stripped 4 bases from V and 6 bases from J, with 15 bases between. This CDR3 reads CASSSGVSGAEAFF. Here the CDR3 DNA reads TGTGCCAGCAGTTCGGGGGTCAGTGGGGCTGAAGCTTTCTTT.

This clone was observed a few times. This sequence joins TRBV19 and TRBJ1-2; a weak D match, TRBD1 (5 bases). Germline CDR1 and CDR2: LNHDA and SQIVND (reference sequence). The CDR3 is made up of 13 amino acids. The V end lost 3 bases, the J end lost 4 bases, and 9 bases lay between the germline ends. The CDR3 sequence is CASSMGDTYGYTF. The CDR3 DNA reads as TGTGCCAGTAGTATGGGGGATACCTATGGCTACACCTTC.

V is TRBV27 and J is TRBJ1-1; weak D call: TRBD1 (5 bases). There are 13 residues in the CDR3. Germline lookup yields CDR1 MNHEY and CDR2 SMNVEV (reference sequence). The V and J ends lost 4 bases and 1 base respectively, with 7 bases between them. The CDR3 region has the DNA TGTGCCAGCAGTTGGGACCCGAACACTGAAGCTTTCTTT. This translates into CASSWDPNTEAFF.

This clone was observed once. The V and J genes are TRBV15 and TRBJ1-3; D possibly corresponds to TRBD1 (6 bases). V lost 0 bases, J lost 7 bases, and 13 bases lay in between. The germline V gene encodes CDR1 LNHNV and CDR2 YYDKDF (reference sequence). There are 15 residues in the CDR3. CDR3 bases: TGTGCCACCAGCAGAGATGCGGCGCAGGGGAACACCATATATTTT. Its translation: CATSRDAAQGNTIYF.

V and J are TRBV7-2 and TRBJ2-7; the D is unclear. Germline V gives CDR1 SGHTA, CDR2 FQGNSA. Trimming removed 3 bases at V and 5 bases at J, with 8 bases between. The CDR3 extends over 12 amino acids. The CDR3 DNA sequence: TGTGCCAGCAGCTTCGAGTCGCACGAGCAGTACTTC. Translation: CASSFESHEQYF.

V and J are TRBV7-2 and TRBJ2-7; tentatively, D is TRBD1 or TRBD2 (5 bases each). The CDR3 sequence is 15 residues long. Germline CDR1 and CDR2: SGHTA and FQGNSA. V lost 1 base and J lost 3, with 13 bases in between. The CDR3 is CASSLVSRGVYEQYF. CDR3 DNA sequence: TGTGCCAGCAGCTTAGTTTCGAGGGGAGTCTACGAGCAGTACTTC.

Written as DNA, the CDR3 is TGTGCCAGCAGCATTGGACAGGGCTACGAGCAGTACTTC. This gives the protein CASSIGQGYEQYF. The J gene is TRBJ2-7, the V gene TRBV7-6; 8 bases agree with TRBD1. V dropped 5 bases and J dropped 3; count of bases not matched to a gene: 3. This CDR3 is built from 13 residues. CDR1 and CDR2 from the germline V gene are SGHVS and FNYEAQ.

This clone has just a few counts. An end of the junction does not agree with germline; a read error may underlie this. The chain joins TRBV27 to TRBJ2-7; 9 nucleotides align to TRBD1. The germline CDR1 and CDR2 sequences are MNHEY and SMNVEV (reference sequence). This CDR3 has 13 residues. CDR3 residues: CASSGRDRVGLVF. CDR3 DNA: TGTGCCAGCAGTGGCCGGGACAGGGTCGGTCTGGTGTTC.

This clone has more than one count but fewer than ten. The V gene is TRBV7-9, the J gene TRBJ1-4; D might be TRBD1 (6 bases). Germline V lookup: CDR1 SEHNR, CDR2 FQNEAQ (reference sequence). CDR3 length: 15 residues. V was trimmed by 5 bases and J by 5 bases, leaving 15 bases between them. CDR3 loop: CASSKRDTGNEKLFF. The CDR3 region has the DNA TGTGCCAGCAGCAAGCGGGACACCGGGAATGAAAAACTGTTTTTT.

The chain combines TRBV5-6 with TRBJ2-2; TRBD1 agrees at 7 bases. V was pared by 0 bases and J by 3 bases, with 2 bases of the junction left unmatched. The germline gives CDR1 SGHDT, CDR2 YYEEEE. CDR3 length equals 15 residues. CDR3 residues: CASSLVTGYTGELFF. Written as DNA, the CDR3 is TGTGCCAGCAGCTTGGTGACAGGGTACACCGGGGAGCTGTTTTTT.

On this clone itself: Different DNA sequences within this sample yield the same CDR3. V and J are TRBV15 and TRBJ2-1, with 7 bases lining up with TRBD2. Trimming at V came to 1 base and at J to 0 bases, leaving 0 bases not matched to a gene. The CDR3 runs to 15 residues. The germline gives CDR1 LNHNV, CDR2 YYDKDF (reference sequence). The CDR3 DNA reads as TGTGCCACCAGCAGAGGCGGGAGCTCCTACAATGAGCAGTTCTTC. Its protein product is CATSRGGSSYNEQFF. Based on the CDR3 plus reference TRBV15 and TRBJ2-1, the full variable domain is DAMVIQNPRYQVTQFGKPVTLSCSQTLNHNVMYWYQQKSSQAPKLLFHYYDKDFNNEADTPDNFQSRRPNTSFCFLDIRSPGLGDTAMYLCATSRGGSSYNEQFFGPGTRLTVL.

The chain employs TRBV25-1 and TRBJ1-2; 7 bases fit TRBD1. V lost 1 base and J lost 1; bases outside the gene matches: 9. Germline CDR1 is MGHDK and CDR2 is SYGVNS. The CDR3 length is 17 residues. The DNA of the CDR3 is TGTGCCAGCAGTGAATTTGATAGGGGGACAGATAACTATGGCTACACCTTC. Encoded protein: CASSEFDRGTDNYGYTF.

In nucleotides, the CDR3 is TGTGCCACCAGCAGAGGCACCGGGGGGCCCAAAAACATTCAGTACTTC. Translated, it gives CATSRGTGGPKNIQYF. The gene calls are TRBV15 and TRBJ2-4; maybe TRBD2 (7 bases). Germline CDR1 reads LNHNV; CDR2 reads YYDKDF (reference sequence). This CDR3 region has 16 residues. The V end lost 1 base, the J end lost 2 bases, and 12 bases lay between the germline ends.

The CDR3 spells CASSLLGSGANVLTF. CDR3 bases: TGTGCCAGCAGTTTACTAGGCTCTGGGGCCAACGTCCTGACTTTC. The chain joins TRBV27 to TRBJ2-6; no clear D. V lost 2 bases to trimming and J lost 0 bases, with 5 bases between them. This CDR3 spans 15 amino acids. CDR1 and CDR2 (germline): MNHEY, SMNVEV (reference sequence). The variable domain in full, with the rest retrieved from reference TRBV27 and TRBJ2-6, is EAQVTQNPRYLITVTGKKLTVTCSQNMNHEYMSWYRQDPGLGLRQIYYSMNVEVTDKGDVPEGYKVSRKEKRNFPLILESPSPNQTSLYFCASSLLGSGANVLTFGAGSRLTVL.

The rearrangement links TRBV7-9 to TRBJ2-1; 10 bases match TRBD1. Trimming took 3 bases from V and 7 from J; bases not matched to a gene: 3. The CDR3 is 14 residues long. Germline lookup yields CDR1 SEHNR and CDR2 FQNEAQ (reference sequence). CDR3 region: CASSFGDRGNEQFF. DNA of the CDR3: TGTGCCAGCAGCTTTGGGGACAGGGGAAATGAGCAGTTCTTC.